This T cell receptor (beta chain) is from a study of blood T cell repertoires in COVID-19. This clone was detected once. Sequenced by immunoSEQ multiplex PCR; TCRdb stores in-frame clones only, minus some. The sample contains around 190,000 clones, more than 70% of which appear only once. The length of the CDR3 is 14 residues. Trimming at V came to 6 bases and at J to 2 bases, leaving 2 bases not matched to a gene. Per germline, CDR1 LNHDA and CDR2 SQIVND (reference sequence). This TCR came from a man between 50 and 59 years old with COVID-19, enrolled during active disease. The chain joins TRBV19 to TRBJ2-3, with 10 nucleotides matching TRBD2. The sequenced sample consisted of peripheral blood. CDR3 loop: CASRLAGTTDTQYF. The CDR3 DNA reads as TGTGCCAGTAGACTAGCGGGGACCACAGATACGCAGTATTTT.